The rows below give T cell receptor beta chains drawn from one sample of a study of a mutant IDH1 vaccine in newly diagnosed glioma. The assay was immunoSEQ multiplex PCR, and TCRdb's table has in-frame clones only and misses some. The table shows more than 60,000 clones, with around 74% occurring only once. Antigens of these TCRs are unknown. The source was PBMCs, collected from a glioma patient whose treatment included an IDH1 peptide vaccine. Receptors originate from a man aged 45-65 years with glioma. Both conserved end residues are part of each CDR3. A D gene is named only where the DNA matches it firmly. A row's size may be missing; if present it is once, few, many or a size class.

TRBJ1-1,-,TRBV7-9,-,CASSTPRDGSNTEAFF,TGTGCCAGCAGCACCCCCCGCGACGGATCGAACACTGAAGCTTTCTTT
TRBJ1-3,-,TRBV10-1,-,CASSKQGPYSGNTIYF,TGCGCCAGCAGCAAACAGGGTCCTTACTCTGGAAACACCATATATTTT
TRBJ2-6,-,TRBV18,-,CASSLQGSGANVLTF,TGTGCCAGCTCGCTTCAGGGCTCAGGGGCCAACGTCCTGACTTTC
TRBJ1-2,-,TRBV6-5,-,CASSLQGGAGYTF,TGTGCCAGCAGCCTACAGGGAGGGGCTGGCTACACCTTC
TRBJ2-5,-,TRBV5-1,-,CASNLGLGQETQYF,TGCGCCAGCAACCTGGGACTGGGACAAGAGACCCAGTACTTC
TRBJ1-1,-,TRBV10-2,-,CASSEGAGRTEAFF,TGCGCCAGCAGTGAGGGGGCGGGCAGGACTGAAGCTTTCTTT
TRBJ2-2,TRBD1,TRBV7-9,-,CASSPLRTGIKNTGELFF,TGTGCCAGCAGCCCTTTGCGGACAGGGATTAAGAACACCGGGGAGCTGTTTTTT
TRBJ1-5,TRBD1,TRBV18,-,CASRGQGDNQPQHF,TGTGCCAGCCGGGGACAGGGGGACAATCAGCCCCAGCATTTT
TRBJ1-5,-,TRBV6-1,-,CASSPWKEQPQHF,TGTGCCAGCAGTCCTTGGAAAGAGCAGCCCCAGCATTTT
TRBJ2-5,-,TRBV9,-,CASSVRPPETQYF,TGTGCCAGCAGCGTACGACCACCGGAGACCCAGTACTTC
TRBJ1-3,TRBD1,TRBV10-3,-,CAITDRDRGRNTIYF,TGTGCCATCACGGACCGGGACAGGGGGAGGAACACCATATATTTT
TRBJ2-7,-,TRBV7-2,-,CASSKDGSFYEQYF,TGTGCCAGCAGCAAAGATGGGTCATTCTACGAGCAGTACTTC
TRBJ2-7,-,TRBV19,few,CASSGGGRNSDSSYEQYF,TGTGCCAGTAGTGGTGGGGGACGAAACTCGGACTCCTCCTACGAGCAGTACTTC
TRBJ1-1,TRBD1,TRBV7-9,-,CASSLGQYTEAFF,TGTGCCAGCAGCTTGGGACAGTACACTGAAGCTTTCTTT
TRBJ2-7,-,TRBV4-2,-,CASSQGQGSSYEQYF,TGTGCCAGCAGCCAAGGGCAGGGGTCCTCGTACGAGCAGTACTTC
TRBJ2-5,TRBD1,TRBV6-6,-,CASSFRQGVRETQYF,TGTGCCAGCAGTTTCAGACAGGGGGTCCGGGAGACCCAGTACTTC
TRBJ1-5,-,TRBV27,-,CASSLWAGVGQPQHF,TGTGCCAGCAGTTTATGGGCAGGGGTAGGTCAGCCCCAGCATTTT
TRBJ2-7,TRBD1,TRBV2,-,CASSRVGGTGVGEQYF,TGTGCCAGCTCCCGAGTAGGTGGGACAGGGGTTGGCGAGCAGTACTTC
TRBJ1-4,-,TRBV7-9,few,CASSLAGGNEKLFF,TGTGCCAGCAGCTTAGCAGGGGGTAATGAAAAACTGTTTTTT
TRBJ2-6,-,TRBV30,-,CAWSSPTGLSGANVLTF,TGTGCCTGGAGTTCACCTACGGGTCTCTCTGGGGCCAACGTCCTGACTTTC
TRBJ2-7,-,TRBV29-1,-,CSVVRTDSYEQYF,TGCAGCGTTGTCAGGACGGACTCCTACGAGCAGTACTTC
TRBJ2-3,-,TRBV7-2,-,CASSSGTTDTQYF,TGTGCCAGCAGCTCAGGAACCACAGATACGCAGTATTTT
TRBJ1-1,-,TRBV2,-,CASSEAETEAFF,TGTGCCAGCAGTGAAGCGGAGACTGAAGCTTTCTTT
TRBJ2-1,-,TRBV4-1,-,CASSQVDLGVSYNEQFF,TGCGCCAGCAGCCAAGTAGATCTGGGGGTATCCTACAATGAGCAGTTCTTC
TRBJ1-2,-,TRBV18,few,CASSVRRQDGYTF,TGTGCCAGCTCAGTAAGACGACAGGATGGCTACACCTTC
TRBJ2-2,-,TRBV27,-,CASRAGGRGELFF,TGTGCCAGCAGGGCAGGGGGGCGGGGGGAGCTGTTTTTT
TRBJ2-7,TRBD2,TRBV29-1,-,CSVTPAGGTGQYF,TGCAGCGTAACCCCGGCGGGGGGTACGGGGCAGTACTTC
TRBJ1-3,TRBD1,TRBV5-4,-,CASSSGTGRNTIYF,TGTGCCAGCAGCTCCGGGACAGGGCGAAACACCATATATTTT
TRBJ1-1,TRBD1,TRBV4-3,-,CASSQDTGQGNTEAFF,TGCGCCAGCAGCCAAGATACGGGACAGGGGAATACTGAAGCTTTCTTT
TRBJ2-1,-,TRBV7-9,-,CASSLIVSGAVEQFF,TGTGCCAGCAGCTTAATCGTCTCTGGGGCAGTTGAGCAGTTCTTC